This is a list of T cell receptor beta chains from one sample in a study of cytomegalovirus exposure and HLA in healthy donors. Assay used: immunoSEQ multiplex PCR; TCRdb lists only in-frame clones, some missing. The sample has about 120,000 clones, 10% to 13% seen once. The sample comprised PBMCs. Receptor source: a woman younger than 35 in good health and CMV-seropositive. Both conserved end residues are part of each CDR3. The D gene is left open where the match is weak. Part of the rows lack a size; the others show once, few, many or a class for expanded clones.

CDR3nt | CDR3aa | v_gene | abundance | d_gene | j_gene
TGCGCCAGCAGCCATGTAGCGGGAGATTCCTACAATGAGCAGTTCTTC | CASSHVAGDSYNEQFF | TRBV4-1 | few | TRBD2 | TRBJ2-1
TGTGCCAGCAGTTTGGGGCCCCGAGTGAACACTGAAGCTTTCTTT | CASSLGPRVNTEAFF | TRBV28 | few | . | TRBJ1-1
TGTGCCAGCAGCTTGGGTTGGGCCCAGCCCCAGCATTTT | CASSLGWAQPQHF | TRBV5-6 | . | . | TRBJ1-5
TGTGCCAGCAGTCTGATAGCGGGAGGTGGCGGGGAGCTGTTTTTT | CASSLIAGGGGELFF | TRBV6-5 | few | TRBD2 | TRBJ2-2
TGTGCCAGCAGTGACGGTCGGGACGAGCAGTACTTC | CASSDGRDEQYF | TRBV9 | few | . | TRBJ2-7
TGTGCCAGCAGCCCCTGGGGGGGGGACGAAAAACTGTTTTTT | CASSPWGGDEKLFF | TRBV5-6 | . | . | TRBJ1-4
TGTGCCAGCTCGGCGGGACCCACAGATACGCAGTATTTT | CASSAGPTDTQYF | TRBV2 | . | . | TRBJ2-3
TGTGCCAGCAGCGCCTCCCACACGAACACCGGGGAGCTGTTTTTT | CASSASHTNTGELFF | TRBV9 | few | . | TRBJ2-2
TGTGCCAGCAGCCCGGCGGGGGGGTCCTATGGCTACACCTTC | CASSPAGGSYGYTF | TRBV5-4 | . | . | TRBJ1-2
TGTGCCAGCAGCCCCGTCGGGGGAGGCTCCCAAGAGACCCAGTACTTC | CASSPVGGGSQETQYF | TRBV4-2 | few | . | TRBJ2-5
TGTGCCAGCAGCTTAGGGGGACAAGGAAATGAAAAACTGTTTTTT | CASSLGGQGNEKLFF | TRBV13 | . | . | TRBJ1-4
TGTGCCAGCAGCTCTAGCGGGAGCACAGATACGCAGTATTTT | CASSSSGSTDTQYF | TRBV5-4 | . | TRBD2 | TRBJ2-3
TGTGCCAGCAGTCCTATCCCCTTCGGGAGGACCCACACCGGGGAGCTGTTTTTT | CASSPIPFGRTHTGELFF | TRBV27 | few | TRBD2 | TRBJ2-2
TGTGCCAGCAGCCCGGACTCCAATGAGCAGTTCTTC | CASSPDSNEQFF | TRBV7-3 | . | . | TRBJ2-1
TGCGCCAGCAGTGGATCAGGGTTCTATGGCTACACCTTC | CASSGSGFYGYTF | TRBV4-1 | . | . | TRBJ1-2
TGTGCCAGCAGTCTAACCAGGACAGTACAAGAGACCCAGTACTTC | CASSLTRTVQETQYF | TRBV27 | few | . | TRBJ2-5
TGTGCCAGCAGCACTGGACAGGGACCTTCCTACAATGAGCAGTTCTTC | CASSTGQGPSYNEQFF | TRBV5-4 | . | TRBD1 | TRBJ2-1
TGCGCCAGCAGCGAATCAGGGGTTCATCAGCCCCAGCATTTT | CASSESGVHQPQHF | TRBV5-1 | few | . | TRBJ1-5
TGTGCCAGCACTCTAGCGGGAGCGGGGACCGGGGAGCTGTTTTTT | CASTLAGAGTGELFF | TRBV11-2 | few | TRBD2 | TRBJ2-2
TGTGCCTCCCTGGGGGGAGGCATATATTTT | CASLGGGIYF | TRBV30 | . | . | TRBJ1-3
TGTGCCAGCAGTGAGACAGGGGGCTCGTACGAGCAGTACTTC | CASSETGGSYEQYF | TRBV2 | few | TRBD1 | TRBJ2-7
TGTGCCAGTAGTATAGCCCCCGGGACAGGGGACAAGCAGTACTTC | CASSIAPGTGDKQYF | TRBV19 | . | TRBD1 | TRBJ2-7
TGCGCCAGCAGCTTGGTGGACAGGGAAAGAGATACGCAGTATTTT | CASSLVDRERDTQYF | TRBV5-1 | . | TRBD1 | TRBJ2-3
TGTGCCAGCAGCTTCGGGACAGGGCAAGAAAAACTGTTTTTT | CASSFGTGQEKLFF | TRBV11-2 | . | TRBD1 | TRBJ1-4
TGTGCCAGCAGCTTGGGGCGGGGAAACACCATATATTTT | CASSLGRGNTIYF | TRBV7-8 | once | . | TRBJ1-3
TGTGCCAGCAGCTTACGCCAGGACAGAGCATTGTACGAGCAGTACTTC | CASSLRQDRALYEQYF | TRBV11-2 | . | . | TRBJ2-7
TGTGCCACCACCGTGCCGGGACTTCCCTCCTACGAGCAGTACTTC | CATTVPGLPSYEQYF | TRBV28 | few | . | TRBJ2-7
TGTGCCAGCAGCCCCGCTTCGGCGGGTGGCTCCTACGAGCAGTACTTC | CASSPASAGGSYEQYF | TRBV14 | few | . | TRBJ2-7
TGTGCCAGCAGCGTTGGACTAGCGAGCACAGATACGCAGTATTTT | CASSVGLASTDTQYF | TRBV9 | . | TRBD2 | TRBJ2-3
TGTGCCAGCAGCTTAGAGGCTTGGCTCGCGGATAACACCGGGGAGCTGTTTTTT | CASSLEAWLADNTGELFF | TRBV11-2 | . | . | TRBJ2-2
TGTGCCAGCAGCTTTCGCGGGACAGGGGATACCGGGGAGCTGTTTTTT | CASSFRGTGDTGELFF | TRBV7-9 | few | TRBD1 | TRBJ2-2
TGTGCCAGCAGTTTAGTAGGGTACGGGGCCCAGCATTTT | CASSLVGYGAQHF | TRBV27 | few | . | TRBJ1-5
TGTGCCAGCAGCCTGGTGTTGTTTGGACAGATGCCCTACGAGCAGTACTTC | CASSLVLFGQMPYEQYF | TRBV11-2 | few | . | TRBJ2-7
TGTGCCTGGACGGGGAGTATCGAGTCCGAGCAGTACTTC | CAWTGSIESEQYF | TRBV30 | . | . | TRBJ2-7
TGTGCCAGCAGTCCCACAGCGGGAGCGGGGGAGACCCAGTACTTC | CASSPTAGAGETQYF | TRBV7-9 | few | TRBD2 | TRBJ2-5
TGTGCCAGCAGCTTCGTTAGGGGAGAGACCCAGTACTTC | CASSFVRGETQYF | TRBV7-3 | . | . | TRBJ2-5
TGTGCCACCAGCATAGGGGCCTTCTCTGGAAACACCATATATTTT | CATSIGAFSGNTIYF | TRBV15 | . | . | TRBJ1-3
TGTGCCTGGAAATCGGGGGGGAACACTGAAGCTTTCTTT | CAWKSGGNTEAFF | TRBV30 | few | . | TRBJ1-1
TGTGCCAGCTCACCACCGGGACTGACCTATGGCTACACCTTC | CASSPPGLTYGYTF | TRBV18 | . | . | TRBJ1-2
TGTGCCAGTAGCTGGCTGAACACCGGGGAGCTGTTTTTT | CASSWLNTGELFF | TRBV19 | . | . | TRBJ2-2
TGCGCCAGCAGCGGAGGTTCAAACACTGAAGCTTTCTTT | CASSGGSNTEAFF | TRBV5-1 | . | . | TRBJ1-1
TGTGCCAGCAGCTACCGGACTAGCGGGACCATCTCCTACAATGAGCAGTTCTTC | CASSYRTSGTISYNEQFF | TRBV7-2 | . | TRBD2 | TRBJ2-1
TGTGCCAGCAGGGTGGACAAACCCCCTGGAGCTTTCTTT | CASRVDKPPGAFF | TRBV5-8 | . | . | TRBJ1-1
TGCAGCGTTTCGACAGGGGACGTTATCGAGCAGTACTTC | CSVSTGDVIEQYF | TRBV29-1 | . | TRBD1 | TRBJ2-7
TGCAGCGCCGGACTAGCGGCCGGTAATGAGCAGTTCTTC | CSAGLAAGNEQFF | TRBV29-1 | . | TRBD2 | TRBJ2-1
TGTGCCAGCAGCCCGGCGACAGGGGGAGAGACCCAGTACTTC | CASSPATGGETQYF | TRBV7-9 | . | TRBD1 | TRBJ2-5
TGTGCCAGCACCGACTCTAGCACAGATACGCAGTATTTT | CASTDSSTDTQYF | TRBV14 | few | . | TRBJ2-3
TGTGCCAGCAGCTCCCGACAGGGTGGTACTGAAGCTTTCTTT | CASSSRQGGTEAFF | TRBV11-2 | . | TRBD1 | TRBJ1-1
TGTGCCAGCAGCTTGTTTGACAGGGGCTATAGTGAGCAGTTCTTC | CASSLFDRGYSEQFF | TRBV5-6 | few | TRBD1 | TRBJ2-1
TGTGCCAGCAGCTCTGTCCTGTTCCAAGAGACCCAGTACTTC | CASSSVLFQETQYF | TRBV7-8 | . | . | TRBJ2-5
TGTGCCAGCAGCTTAGAACAGGGGGCGAGACAGCCCCAGCATTTT | CASSLEQGARQPQHF | TRBV5-5 | few | TRBD1 | TRBJ1-5